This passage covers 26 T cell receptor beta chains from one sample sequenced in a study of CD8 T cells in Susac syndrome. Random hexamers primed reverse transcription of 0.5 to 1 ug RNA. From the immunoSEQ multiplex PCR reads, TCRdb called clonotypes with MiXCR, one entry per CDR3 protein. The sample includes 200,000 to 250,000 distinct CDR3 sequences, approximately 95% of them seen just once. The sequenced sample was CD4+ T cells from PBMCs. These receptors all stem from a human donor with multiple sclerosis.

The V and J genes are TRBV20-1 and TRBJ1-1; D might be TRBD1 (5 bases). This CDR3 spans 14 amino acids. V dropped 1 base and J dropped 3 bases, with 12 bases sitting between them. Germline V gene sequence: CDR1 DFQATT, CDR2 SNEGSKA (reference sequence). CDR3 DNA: TGCAGTGCTAGAGGCCGGGGCGGGTACACTGAAGCTTTCTTT. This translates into CSARGRGGYTEAFF.

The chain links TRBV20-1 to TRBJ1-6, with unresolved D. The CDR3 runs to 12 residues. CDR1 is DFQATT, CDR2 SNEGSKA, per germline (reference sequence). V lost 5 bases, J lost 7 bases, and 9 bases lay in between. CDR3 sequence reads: CSASKGNSPLHF. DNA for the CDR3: TGCAGTGCTTCTAAGGGCAATTCACCCCTCCACTTT.

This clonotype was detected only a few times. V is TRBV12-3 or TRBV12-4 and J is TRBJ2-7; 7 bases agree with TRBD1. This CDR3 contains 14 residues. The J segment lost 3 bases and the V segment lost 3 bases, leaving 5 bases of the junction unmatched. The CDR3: CASSLLAGGYEQYF. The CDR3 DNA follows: TGTGCCAGCAGTTTGTTAGCAGGGGGCTACGAGCAGTACTTC.

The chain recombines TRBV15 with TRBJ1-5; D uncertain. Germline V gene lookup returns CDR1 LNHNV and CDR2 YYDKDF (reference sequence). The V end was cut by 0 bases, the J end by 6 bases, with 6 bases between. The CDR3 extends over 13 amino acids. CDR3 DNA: TGTGCCACCAGCAGAGAGCCCTTTCAGCCCCAGCATTTT. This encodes CATSREPFQPQHF.

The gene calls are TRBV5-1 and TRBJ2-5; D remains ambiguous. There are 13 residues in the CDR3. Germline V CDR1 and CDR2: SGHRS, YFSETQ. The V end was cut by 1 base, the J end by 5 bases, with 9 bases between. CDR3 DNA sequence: TGCGCCAGCAGCTTGTTAGTCCGGGAGACCCAGTACTTC. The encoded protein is CASSLLVRETQYF.

The CDR3 DNA reads as TGTGCCAGCAGCCCCGGCGCCCAGCGGGGAACCTACTTC. This sequence encodes CASSPGAQRGTYF. V is TRBV3-1 and J is TRBJ2-7; 7 bases are shared with TRBD2. Germline CDR1 LGHDT, CDR2 YNNKEL (reference sequence). V was clipped by 4 bases and J by 13 bases; unmatched bases: 13. CDR3 length: 13 residues.

CDR3 residues: CATSSIVNEQFF. The CDR3 coding sequence is TGTGCCACCAGCAGTATAGTCAATGAGCAGTTCTTC. The rearrangement joins TRBV15 to TRBJ2-1; D remains unclear. The germline V gene encodes CDR1 LNHNV and CDR2 YYDKDF (reference sequence). V dropped 3 bases and J dropped 6 bases, with 6 bases sitting between them. This CDR3 is built from 12 residues.

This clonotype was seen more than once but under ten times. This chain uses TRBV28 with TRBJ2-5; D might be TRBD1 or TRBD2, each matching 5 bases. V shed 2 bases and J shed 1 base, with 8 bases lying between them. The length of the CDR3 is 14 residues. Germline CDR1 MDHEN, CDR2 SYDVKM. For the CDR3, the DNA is TGTGCCAGCAGTTTAGGTGGGGGCCAAGAGACCCAGTACTTC. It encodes CASSLGGGQETQYF.

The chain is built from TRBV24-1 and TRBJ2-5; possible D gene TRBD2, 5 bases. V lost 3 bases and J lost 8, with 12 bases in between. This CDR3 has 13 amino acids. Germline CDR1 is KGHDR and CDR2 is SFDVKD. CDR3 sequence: CATSDASGRTQYF. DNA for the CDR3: TGTGCCACCAGTGATGCATCGGGGAGAACCCAGTACTTC.

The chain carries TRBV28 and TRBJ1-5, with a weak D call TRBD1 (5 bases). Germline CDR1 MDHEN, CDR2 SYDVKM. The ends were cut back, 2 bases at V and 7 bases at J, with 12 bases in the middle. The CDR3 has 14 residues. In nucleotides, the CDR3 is TGTGCCAGCAGTTTACCCGGGAAGGGGCAGCCCCAGCATTTT. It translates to CASSLPGKGQPQHF.

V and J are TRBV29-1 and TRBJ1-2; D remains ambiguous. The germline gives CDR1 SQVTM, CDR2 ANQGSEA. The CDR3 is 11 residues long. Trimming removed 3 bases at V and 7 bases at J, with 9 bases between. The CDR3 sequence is CSVDAGGGYTF. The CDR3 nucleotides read TGCAGCGTTGATGCGGGCGGTGGCTACACCTTC.

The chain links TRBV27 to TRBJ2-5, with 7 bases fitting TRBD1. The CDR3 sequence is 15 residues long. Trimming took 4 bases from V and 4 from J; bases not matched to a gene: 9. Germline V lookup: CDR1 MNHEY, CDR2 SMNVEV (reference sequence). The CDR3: CASSSYRGRGETQYF. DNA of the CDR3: TGTGCCAGCAGTTCCTACAGGGGTCGTGGAGAGACCCAGTACTTC.

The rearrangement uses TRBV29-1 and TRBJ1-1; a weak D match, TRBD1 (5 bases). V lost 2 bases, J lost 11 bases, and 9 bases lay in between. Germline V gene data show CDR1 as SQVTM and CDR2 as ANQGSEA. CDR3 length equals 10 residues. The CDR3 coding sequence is TGCAGCGTTGAAAGGGGTCGGGCTTTCTTT. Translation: CSVERGRAFF.

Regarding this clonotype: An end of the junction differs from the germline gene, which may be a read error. The CDR3 protein is CTSKLAGGTYEQYF. In DNA form, the CDR3 reads TGTACCAGCAAACTAGCGGGAGGCACCTACGAGCAGTACTTC. The chain uses TRBV28 and TRBJ2-7; 12 bases line up with TRBD2. The CDR3 is made up of 14 amino acids. Germline CDR1 MDHEN, CDR2 SYDVKM.

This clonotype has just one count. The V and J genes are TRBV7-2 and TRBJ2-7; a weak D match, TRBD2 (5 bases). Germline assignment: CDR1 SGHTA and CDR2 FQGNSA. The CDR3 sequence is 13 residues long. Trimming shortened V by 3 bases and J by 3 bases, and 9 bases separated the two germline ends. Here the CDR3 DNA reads TGTGCCAGCAGCTTCTCGGGGTACTACGAGCAGTACTTC. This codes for CASSFSGYYEQYF.

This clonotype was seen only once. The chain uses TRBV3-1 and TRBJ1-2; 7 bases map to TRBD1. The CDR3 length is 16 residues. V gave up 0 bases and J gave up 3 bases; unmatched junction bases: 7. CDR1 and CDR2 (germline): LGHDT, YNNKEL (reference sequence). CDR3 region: CASSQDNRGFDYGYTF. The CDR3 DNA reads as TGTGCCAGCAGCCAAGACAACAGGGGCTTTGACTATGGCTACACCTTC.

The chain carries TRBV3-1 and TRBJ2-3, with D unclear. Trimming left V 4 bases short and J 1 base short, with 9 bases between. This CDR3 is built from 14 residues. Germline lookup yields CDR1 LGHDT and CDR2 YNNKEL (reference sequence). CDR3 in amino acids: CASSLQPGTDTQYF. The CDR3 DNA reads TGTGCCAGCAGCCTTCAGCCGGGCACAGATACGCAGTATTTT.

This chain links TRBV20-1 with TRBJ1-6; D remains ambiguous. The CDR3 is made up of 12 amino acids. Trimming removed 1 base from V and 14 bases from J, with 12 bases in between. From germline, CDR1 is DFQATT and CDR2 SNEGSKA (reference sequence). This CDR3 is CSARGPFRTLHF. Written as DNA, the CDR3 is TGCAGTGCTAGAGGGCCGTTCAGGACCCTCCACTTT.

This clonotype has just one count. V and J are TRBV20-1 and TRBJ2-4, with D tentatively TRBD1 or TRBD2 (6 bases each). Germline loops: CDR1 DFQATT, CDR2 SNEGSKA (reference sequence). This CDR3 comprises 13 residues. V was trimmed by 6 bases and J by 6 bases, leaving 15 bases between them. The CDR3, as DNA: TGCAGTGCCGGAGGGGGATCAAGAAACATTCAGTACTTC. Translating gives CSAGGGSRNIQYF.

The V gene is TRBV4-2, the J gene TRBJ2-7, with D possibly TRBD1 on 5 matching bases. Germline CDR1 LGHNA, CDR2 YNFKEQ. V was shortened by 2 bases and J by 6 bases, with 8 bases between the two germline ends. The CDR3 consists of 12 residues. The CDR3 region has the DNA TGTGCCAGCAGCCAAAAAGGGGTCGAGCAGTACTTC. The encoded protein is CASSQKGVEQYF.

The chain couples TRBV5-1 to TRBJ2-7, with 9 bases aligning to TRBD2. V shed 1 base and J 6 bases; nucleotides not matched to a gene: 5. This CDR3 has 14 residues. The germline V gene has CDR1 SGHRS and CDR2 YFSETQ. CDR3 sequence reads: CASSLLAGPGEQYF. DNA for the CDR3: TGCGCCAGCAGCTTGCTAGCGGGACCTGGCGAGCAGTACTTC.

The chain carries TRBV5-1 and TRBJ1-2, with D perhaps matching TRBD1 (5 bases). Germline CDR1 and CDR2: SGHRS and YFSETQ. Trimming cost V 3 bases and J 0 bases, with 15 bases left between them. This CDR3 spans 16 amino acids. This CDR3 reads CASSSVPGTSNYGYTF. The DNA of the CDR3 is TGCGCCAGCAGCTCCGTCCCGGGGACCTCTAACTATGGCTACACCTTC.

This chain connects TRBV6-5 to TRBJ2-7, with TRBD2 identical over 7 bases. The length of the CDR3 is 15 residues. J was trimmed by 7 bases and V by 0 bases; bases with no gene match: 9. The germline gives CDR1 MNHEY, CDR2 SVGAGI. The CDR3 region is CASSYSRTRTLEQYF. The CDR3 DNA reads TGTGCCAGCAGTTACTCCCGGACTAGGACGCTTGAGCAGTACTTC.

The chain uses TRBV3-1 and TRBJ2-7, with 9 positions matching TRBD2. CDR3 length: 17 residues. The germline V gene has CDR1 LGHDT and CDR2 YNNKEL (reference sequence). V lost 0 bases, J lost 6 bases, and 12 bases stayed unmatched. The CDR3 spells CASSQEVLAGGPLEQYF. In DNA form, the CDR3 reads TGTGCCAGCAGCCAAGAGGTTTTGGCGGGAGGGCCCCTCGAGCAGTACTTC.

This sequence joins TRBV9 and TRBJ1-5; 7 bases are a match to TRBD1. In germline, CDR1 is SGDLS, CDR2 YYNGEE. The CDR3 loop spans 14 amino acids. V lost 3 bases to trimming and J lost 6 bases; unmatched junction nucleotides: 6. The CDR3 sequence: CASSATGDAQPQHF. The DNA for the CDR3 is TGTGCCAGCAGCGCTACAGGGGATGCTCAGCCCCAGCATTTT.

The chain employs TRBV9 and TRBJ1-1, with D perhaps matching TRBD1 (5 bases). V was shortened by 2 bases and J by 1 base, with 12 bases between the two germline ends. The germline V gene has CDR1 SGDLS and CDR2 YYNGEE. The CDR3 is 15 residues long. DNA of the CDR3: TGTGCCAGCAGCGTGGGTGGACAAAGGAACACTGAAGCTTTCTTT. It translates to CASSVGGQRNTEAFF.